The rows below give T cell receptor beta chains drawn from one sample of a study of blood T cell repertoires in COVID-19. Generated by immunoSEQ multiplex PCR, the TCRdb table keeps only in-frame clones and is missing some. The sample holds approximately 260,000 clones, over 70% seen once. The sample taken for sequencing was peripheral blood. The source of these receptors is a woman between 65 and 79 years old with COVID-19, enrolled during active disease. Both conserved end residues are trimmed from each CDR3.

CDR3aa,v_gene,j_gene
ASSDVDRAGWETQY,TRBV5-4,TRBJ2-5
AWRTGDINQPQH,TRBV30,TRBJ1-5
ASSLQAMNTEAF,TRBV5-1,TRBJ1-1
ASSPQKLVGTPQF,TRBV11-3,TRBJ2-1
AIGQERNQPQH,TRBV10-3,TRBJ1-5
ASSSSGTGLGYT,TRBV6-5,TRBJ1-2
ATSRSLPQGTSGGVYEQY,TRBV15,TRBJ2-7
ASSLEEVNEKLF,TRBV2,TRBJ1-4
ASSQDRGPYGYT,TRBV3-1/TRBV3-2,TRBJ1-2
SVGSSSYEQY,TRBV29-1,TRBJ2-7
ASSSKQVFGELF,TRBV7-3,TRBJ2-2
ASSQDYYNEQF,TRBV3-1/TRBV3-2,TRBJ2-1
ASSYSIVGRDEAF,TRBV6-5,TRBJ1-1
ASSPLTSGSYNEQF,TRBV5-1,TRBJ2-1
ATSDGHYNEQF,TRBV24-1,TRBJ2-1
ASSLDRTGVAF,TRBV11-3,TRBJ1-1
ASSVLGMETQY,TRBV9,TRBJ2-5
ASSSGTAFQPQH,TRBV6-5,TRBJ1-5
ASSLKLAATDTQY,TRBV5-4,TRBJ2-3
ASSHGGSDTEAF,TRBV7-9,TRBJ1-1
AIRASGDTDTQY,TRBV10-3,TRBJ2-3
ASIQQGARNQPQH,TRBV14,TRBJ1-5
ASSRTDTYNEQF,TRBV27,TRBJ2-1
ASSEAHRNTGELF,TRBV6-1,TRBJ2-2
ASSQPGGLTQY,TRBV3-1/TRBV3-2,TRBJ2-3
ATGTSGRGTQY,TRBV5-8,TRBJ2-3
ASSRTGGGDYGYT,TRBV3-1/TRBV3-2,TRBJ1-2
ASSISQGTETQY,TRBV19,TRBJ2-5
ASSLMSGSGADTQY,TRBV5-1,TRBJ2-3
ASNRQGILNEQY,TRBV6-5,TRBJ2-7
SMSTGDTQY,TRBV29-1,TRBJ2-3
ASSRKGLAGSEQY,TRBV5-4,TRBJ2-7
ASSYLSTYYGYT,TRBV6-2/TRBV6-3,TRBJ1-2
ATSVSGGKTQY,TRBV24-1,TRBJ2-5
ASSPLAGASEQF,TRBV7-9,TRBJ2-1
ASSYKLPQETQY,TRBV7-9,TRBJ2-5
ASRPATSGTDTQY,TRBV5-1,TRBJ2-3
ASSPPWGGYEQY,TRBV6-2/TRBV6-3,TRBJ2-7
ASRSPWGYYGYT,TRBV5-6,TRBJ1-2
AWSTQQGTEAF,TRBV30,TRBJ1-1
ASSQGDRPFSGNTIY,TRBV4-1,TRBJ1-3
ASSLLRDLSTDTQY,TRBV5-1,TRBJ2-3
ASSLDRGVNTEAF,TRBV19,TRBJ1-1
ASSPRSGAHGANVLT,TRBV19,TRBJ2-6
ASSSGTRLAGISQGEQF,TRBV5-6,TRBJ2-1
ASSQPALNRNYGYT,TRBV4-1,TRBJ1-2
ASSPLTQGMTGELF,TRBV4-1,TRBJ2-2
ASSQGQGNQPQH,TRBV7-9,TRBJ1-5
ASSVGLTGAYGYT,TRBV9,TRBJ1-2
ASSQRGNYGYT,TRBV3-1/TRBV3-2,TRBJ1-2
ATSRDGVNYGYT,TRBV15,TRBJ1-2
ASFPGQGKHT,TRBV19,TRBJ1-2